Listed below are T cell receptor beta chains from one sample, sequenced in a study of OX40 agonist ivuxolimab in advanced cancers. Measured with immunoSEQ multiplex PCR; TCRdb has only the in-frame clones, and not every one. Among roughly 15,000 clones listed, roughly 78% were seen once. The material sequenced was CD4+ or CD8+ T cells sorted from blood, taken in a trial of the OX40 agonist ivuxolimab. Every receptor here comes from an adult with an advanced solid tumor such as melanoma, head and neck, liver or kidney cancer. CDR3s include the opening cysteine and the closing phenylalanine or tryptophan. D genes are given only for firm matches. A clone size is listed for some rows: how often the clone was seen (once, few, many), or a class if it is expanded.

TRBD1 | - | TRBJ2-4 | TRBV5-6 | CASSRDRVLQYF | TGTGCCAGCAGCAGGGACAGGGTCCTTCAGTACTTC
- | - | TRBJ2-7 | TRBV2 | CASSDRTIYEQYF | TGTGCCAGCAGTGATCGGACTATCTACGAGCAGTACTTC
- | once | TRBJ1-1 | TRBV27 | CASTVTWAGGNTEAFF | TGTGCCAGCACCGTTACTTGGGCTGGGGGTAACACTGAAGCTTTCTTT
- | - | TRBJ2-7 | TRBV7-9 | CASSLDGSAEQYF | TGTGCCAGCAGCTTAGACGGATCGGCCGAGCAGTACTTC
- | - | TRBJ1-5 | TRBV6-5 | CASRGQNSNQPQHF | TGTGCCAGCAGAGGGCAAAATAGCAATCAGCCCCAGCATTTT
- | - | TRBJ2-1 | TRBV19 | CASSMQPDRQFF | TGTGCCAGTAGTATGCAACCCGACCGGCAGTTCTTC
- | once | TRBJ2-1 | TRBV16 | CASSQSRDGRYNEQFF | TGTGCCAGCAGCCAATCGCGGGACGGCCGGTACAATGAGCAGTTCTTC
- | once | TRBJ2-6 | TRBV4-1 | CASSQEPFEVAGANVLTF | TGCGCCAGCAGCCAAGAACCGTTCGAGGTCGCTGGGGCCAACGTCCTGACTTTC
- | few | TRBJ1-4 | TRBV7-9 | CASSLGTVTEKLFF | TGTGCCAGCAGCTTAGGGACAGTTACTGAAAAACTGTTTTTT
- | once | TRBJ2-7 | TRBV6-5 | CASSRGRRDEQYF | TGTGCCAGCAGTCGTGGGAGAAGGGACGAGCAGTACTTC
TRBD1 | - | TRBJ1-5 | TRBV7-9 | CASSFGQGRGNQPQHF | TGTGCCAGCAGCTTTGGACAGGGTCGAGGCAATCAGCCCCAGCATTTT
- | - | TRBJ1-5 | TRBV30 | CAWSLQGNQPQHF | TGTGCCTGGAGTTTACAGGGTAATCAGCCCCAGCATTTT
- | - | TRBJ1-5 | TRBV30 | CAWTIGHTDQPQHF | TGTGCCTGGACCATCGGACATACGGATCAGCCCCAGCATTTT
- | - | TRBJ2-7 | TRBV7-9 | CASSLALYEQYF | TGTGCCAGCAGCTTAGCCCTCTACGAGCAGTACTTC
- | - | TRBJ2-3 | TRBV7-8 | CASSLGDPAYF | TGTGCCAGCAGCTTAGGGGACCCAGCGTATTTT